This T cell receptor (beta chain) came from a study of blood T cell repertoires in COVID-19. V shed 3 bases and J 4 bases; nucleotides not matched to a gene: 6. This CDR3 is built from 14 residues. Germline V CDR1 and CDR2: DFQATT, SNEGSKA (reference sequence). A single count supports this clone. Measured with immunoSEQ multiplex PCR; TCRdb has only the in-frame clones, and not every one. The sample lists about 370,000 clones, around 89% occurring once. This clonotype was obtained from a woman younger than 45 with COVID-19, enrolled during active disease. What was sequenced was peripheral blood. This chain links TRBV20-1 with TRBJ2-1; 7 positions match TRBD2. The DNA for the CDR3 is TGCAGTGCTAGTTTGGGAGGGATGTACAATGAGCAGTTCTTC. Protein sequence: CSASLGGMYNEQFF.